This T cell receptor (beta chain) was profiled in a study of cytomegalovirus exposure and HLA in healthy donors (dated by TCRdb to 2016 to 2017). Regarding the study in general: In an earlier analysis of under 600 of the donors, approximately 260 Gb of sequence data and approximately 120 million unique TCR beta sequences from roughly 180 million T cells were reported. An earlier analysis of roughly 580 of the donors used high-throughput TCR beta sequencing to judge whether each TCR beta V gene segment behaved as functional or pseudogenic. Besides the first cohort of about 730 subjects, a separate validation cohort made up of roughly 130 different subjects was used. Genome-wide SNP genotypes for about three fifths of the roughly 670 donors were used in a later genetic analysis, which treated that subset as a discovery cohort. Of the roughly 400 genotyped donors, around 81% fell in the genetic ancestry cluster associated with self-reported Caucasian donors. Every repertoire in the discovery cohort had been generated on one and the same sequencing platform. The number of typed donors differed by locus: about 629-630 for A, B, C, DRB1 and DQB1; approximately 540 for DQA1; approximately 600 for DPA1; and about 470 for DPB1. Donor age, sex, ethnicity and CMV serostatus were collected together with the repertoire data. The aim of the study was to test whether cataloging public T cell receptors could identify signatures of past pathogen exposure. To study patterns of TCR occurrence, a later analysis re-analyzed previously published TCR beta repertoires from around 670 donors and added high-resolution HLA genotyping. Class I and class II HLA loci were covered by the typing at four-digit resolution. To predict cytomegalovirus infection status, the study brought together high-throughput TCR immunosequencing, statistical association of individual TCRs with disease status, and machine learning. On average, roughly 240,000 unique TCR beta nucleotide sequences were sequenced per donor among a few hundred genotyped donors of the cohort, with roughly 18% of those sequences being non-productive. The study profiled the T cell repertoires of approximately 700 subjects by immunosequencing and related them to cytomegalovirus serostatus. An early release that covered around 590 HLA-typed donors contained approximately 300 gigabases of sequencing data and 80 million or so unique TCR sequences. In the later analysis, no new phenotypic data were used to find candidate immune exposures; instead, reliance was placed on TCR beta sequences and their occurrence across donors. Roughly five DR-DQ haplotypes were handled as single units for association and clustering, since linkage in the cohort was strong. Overall results and qualifications from the work: Most TCR sequences were observed very rarely across donors, whereas some public TCRs were present in many individuals. Because HLA typing was missing for some donors at each locus, association tests included only the typed subset. The sequencing pipeline was judged likely to have produced a cluster of highly shared sequence variants as a technical artifact. A further reported finding was that TCR beta sequences accurately predicted the HLA-A and HLA-B alleles for most subjects in the first cohort. Cytomegalovirus status was reported to be diagnosed by the classifier with high specificity and sensitivity in both the original and validation cohorts. Presence/absence analyses assumed roughly uniform sequencing depth across donors, an assumption that may not hold. Most CMV-associated TCR beta chains appeared to be HLA-restricted in a later analysis, and the HLA associations seemed to be driven largely by CMV exposure. Specific HLA alleles were associated with 15,000 to 20,000 TCR beta sequences at a false discovery rate of 0.05 in a later analysis. In vitro tests confirmed that three of the cytomegalovirus-associated TCR beta chains recognize cytomegalovirus antigens. According to a later genetic analysis, donors in an Asian-associated ancestry cluster had fewer N-insertions in productive TCRs than the approximately 610-donor mean. A total of some 180 TCR beta chains were listed by the study as associated with cytomegalovirus. A later analysis found that TCR association rates varied across HLA loci, with DRB1 alleles showing the most associated TCRs and HLA-C alleles the fewest. A later analysis found that HLA-associated TCR beta chains were more clonally expanded and had lower generation probabilities than equally common non-associated chains. A later genetic analysis associated a missense DCLRE1C variant with V-gene and J-gene trimming of TCR beta chains, and an independent cohort replicated the association. Correlated functional status among segregating V segments might reflect linkage disequilibrium, but an unknown experimental factor could not be ruled out. For the cohort, immune exposure information was limited to CMV serostatus. Approximately 16 rarely observed V segments, including chromosome 9 orphons, were excluded from the earlier analysis of just under 600 of the donors because counts were too low. A later analysis reported that several top co-occurrence clusters appeared linked to parvovirus B19, influenza, CMV and Epstein-Barr virus. The authors suggested that the approach could potentially be extended to other disease states and immunological phenotypes. The 87-base-pair reads could not distinguish some IMGT-functional V segments, including TRBV6-2 and TRBV6-3, so those segments were excluded. Broadly in line with IMGT annotations, most TCR beta V segments showed up in productive rearrangements about 87% or about 30% of the time in an earlier analysis of several hundred of the donors. In this cohort, only TCR beta chains were sequenced, and detectable features were limited by the absence of alpha or paired-chain data. Strong co-occurrence of HLA alleles, especially DR and DQ, made assigning TCR associations to individual alleles difficult.

Trimming takes 4 bases off V and 4 bases off J; junction bases not matched to a gene: 3. Per the germline V gene, SGHRS is the CDR1 and YFSETQ is the CDR2. The CDR3 covers 15 residues, taking in both the cysteine and the phenylalanine. Just CDR3 DNA is preserved here, 45 bases in frame from base 1. In total, 600 or so healthy bone marrow donors made up the cohort. All cohort members were sampled while nominally healthy, although unrecorded immune exposures were likely present. The donor was CMV seropositive and belonged to the group of about 290 seropositive cohort members. Each donor provided a peripheral blood sample, and peripheral blood mononuclear cells were used for TCR beta sequencing. The Qiagen DNeasy Blood Extraction Kit was used to extract genomic DNA from the blood cell samples. Details on this clone: The antigen it binds to is not known. Base quality data are lacking; no much larger clone is found one base away.

Library preparation used the immunoSEQ multiplex PCR assay. The multiplex PCR relied on a mix of 60 forward primers for TCR Vbeta segments and 13 reverse primers for TCR Jbeta segments. The CDR3 region of rearranged TCR beta genes was amplified from genomic DNA by a multiplex PCR assay. On the Illumina HiSeq System, the amplified TCR beta libraries were sequenced as 87-base-pair reads. The study's own analysis went as follows. In a later analysis, tens of millions of unique TCR beta chains were counted across the approximately 620 repertoires, and about 9.9 million of these chains were shared by at least two donors. Raw reads were error-corrected and collapsed into unique sequences with a nearest-neighbor algorithm that merged closely related sequences to remove PCR and sequencing errors. CDR3 sequences were aligned to IMGT reference sequences to assign V, D and J gene segments. For a sequence to be retained, at least a six-nucleotide match to both a V gene segment and a J gene segment was required. A rearrangement was called productive if the CDR3 had no stop codons and remained in frame with V and J, and every other rearrangement was called non-productive. Following IMGT convention, CDR3 was defined as the stretch from the second conserved V-encoded cysteine up to the conserved J-encoded phenylalanine. In an earlier analysis of 587 of the donors, sequences lacking an unambiguous match to a single V gene segment were excluded. An earlier analysis of several hundred of the donors classified V segments as functional when productive rearrangements were above 56.7% and as segregating when the standard deviation between donors was above 5%. A statistical classification framework was built for diagnosing cytomegalovirus status from the catalog of TCR beta chain sequences. In a later analysis, TCR nucleotide sequences were compared against IMGT/GENE-DB human TR gene sequences so that V and J genes could be assigned. A later analysis assigned CDR3 sequences and most-parsimonious VDJ recombination scenarios with the TCRdist pipeline. In a later analysis, each TCR beta chain was defined by its CDR3 amino acid sequence together with its V-gene family, and reads without a unique V-gene family were excluded. A later analysis removed several hundred highly shared, low-generation-probability nucleotide sequences to deal with suspected cross-contamination and a sequencing artifact. In a later analysis, a clonal expansion index was calculated for each public chain from normalized within-repertoire ranks of inferred template counts. In a later analysis, generation probabilities were computed with a VDJ recombination model fitted to out-of-frame rearrangements, and the resulting probabilities were checked against IGoR. In a later analysis, hypergeometric tests were used to score TCR-TCR, TCR-HLA and TCR-CMV co-occurrence, with a repertoire-size bias correction applied to TCR pairs. False discovery rates were estimated in a later analysis by permuting HLA or CMV assignments 20 times. In a later analysis, co-occurring TCRs were grouped using DBSCAN, and TCRdist sequence similarity was added for clustering within HLA-allele-positive subsets. Co-occurrence clustering excluded repertoires with fewer than 30,000 or more than 120,000 public chains, plus five with anomalous nucleotide sharing. Not all clones reach the TCRdb copy of this immuneACCESS table, which keeps in-frame sequences only. Checked studies attribute under half of the gap to unresolved V genes and leave the rest unexplained. V and J calls and clone size are copied from that table; D and trimming were computed from the DNA. Here the sample has roughly 99,000 clones; about 80% occur a single time. The ten largest clones represent roughly 2.6% of the sample.

The receptor comes from a man aged 25-45 years in good health and CMV-seropositive. Sequenced sample: PBMCs. The chain employs TRBV5-1 and TRBJ2-2; TRBD1 agrees with 11 junctional bases. In nucleotide form, the sequence is TGCGCCAGCAGCCAGGGGACAGGGGGCACCGGGGAGCTGTTTTTT. The resulting protein is CASSQGTGGTGELFF.